Described below is a single TCR beta chain sequence and its context. Its antigen is as yet unknown. Sequencing was at survey level. The table came from immunoSEQ multiplex PCR; TCRdb's copy has only in-frame clones and leaves some out. The sample has 30,000 to 45,000 clones, approximately 82% seen once. The CDR3 contains 13 residues. Germline CDR1 SGHNT, CDR2 YENEEA. V gave up 4 bases and J gave up 3 bases, with 9 bases separating them. The sample comes from a study of pediatric ulcerative colitis. Whole-study findings and limits: Blood-rectal clonal overlap within each person was significantly higher in ulcerative colitis patients than controls. Two patients' blood samples yielded substantially fewer templates.

The chain joins TRBV11-3 to TRBJ1-1; D might be TRBD1 (6 bases). Sequenced: blood. This TCR came from a girl aged 10 to 17 with moderate ulcerative colitis. DNA of the CDR3: TGTGCCAGCAGCTCCAACAGGGACACTGAAGCTTTCTTT. Protein: CASSSNRDTEAFF.